Listed here is a single TCR beta chain. This entry is derived from a study of blood T cell repertoires in COVID-19. About the research overall: Sites across the United States, Italy and Spain contributed samples from acute and convalescent COVID-19.

Sequencing was performed with immunoSEQ multiplex PCR; in TCRdb, only in-frame clones are kept and a portion is missing. The sample gives 500,000 to 600,000 clones, around nine tenths of which show up once; around 7.8% is in the top ten. There are 11 residues in the CDR3. Losses at the gene ends were 6 bases for V and 8 bases for J; bases not matched to a gene: 2. Germline V gene lookup returns CDR1 DFQATT and CDR2 SNEGSKA (reference sequence). Patients in Seattle were enrolled during active infection, then followed longitudinally. This chain links TRBV20-1 with TRBJ1-4; 8 bases agree with TRBD1. The TCR sequence derives from a woman aged 45-65 years with COVID-19, enrolled during active disease. The sample comprised peripheral blood. The CDR3 loop reads CSARDREKLFF. The CDR3 region has the DNA TGCAGTGCACGGGACAGGGAAAAACTGTTTTTT.